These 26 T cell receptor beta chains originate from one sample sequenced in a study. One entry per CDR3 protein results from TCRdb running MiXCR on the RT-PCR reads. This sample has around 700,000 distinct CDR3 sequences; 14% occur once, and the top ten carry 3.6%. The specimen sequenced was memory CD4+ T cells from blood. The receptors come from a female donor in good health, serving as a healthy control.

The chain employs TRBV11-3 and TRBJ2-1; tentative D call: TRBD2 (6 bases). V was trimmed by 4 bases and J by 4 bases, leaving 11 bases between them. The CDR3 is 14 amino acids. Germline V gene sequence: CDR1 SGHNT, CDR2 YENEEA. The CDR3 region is CASSSLRGYNEQFF. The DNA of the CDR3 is TGTGCCAGCAGCTCCCTTCGGGGGTACAATGAGCAGTTCTTC.

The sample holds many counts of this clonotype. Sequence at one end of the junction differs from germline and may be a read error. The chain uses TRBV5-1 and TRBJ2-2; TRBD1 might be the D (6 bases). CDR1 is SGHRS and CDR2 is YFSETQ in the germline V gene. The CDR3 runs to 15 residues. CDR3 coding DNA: TGTGCCAGCAGTTTACAGGGCTCTAACACCGGGGAGCTGTTTTTT. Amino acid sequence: CASSLQGSNTGELFF. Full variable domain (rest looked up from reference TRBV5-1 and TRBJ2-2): KAGVTQTPRYLIKTRGQQVTLSCSPISGHRSVSWYQQTPGQGLQFLFEYFSETQRNKGNFPGRFSGRQFSNSRSEMNVSTLELGDSALYLCASSLQGSNTGELFFGEGSRLTVL.

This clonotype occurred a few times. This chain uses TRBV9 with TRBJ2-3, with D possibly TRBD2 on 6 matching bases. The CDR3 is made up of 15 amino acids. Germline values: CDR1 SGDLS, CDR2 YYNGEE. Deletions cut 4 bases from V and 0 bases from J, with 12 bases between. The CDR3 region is CASSSTGLSTDTQYF. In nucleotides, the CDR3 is TGTGCCAGCAGCAGCACGGGACTGAGCACAGATACGCAGTATTTT.

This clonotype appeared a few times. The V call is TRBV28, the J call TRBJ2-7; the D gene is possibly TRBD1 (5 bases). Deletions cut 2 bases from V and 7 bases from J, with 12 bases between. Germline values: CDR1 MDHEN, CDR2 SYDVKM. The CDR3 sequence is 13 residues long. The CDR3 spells CASSLGYQGEQYF. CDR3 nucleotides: TGTGCCAGCAGTTTAGGTTACCAGGGAGAGCAGTACTTC.

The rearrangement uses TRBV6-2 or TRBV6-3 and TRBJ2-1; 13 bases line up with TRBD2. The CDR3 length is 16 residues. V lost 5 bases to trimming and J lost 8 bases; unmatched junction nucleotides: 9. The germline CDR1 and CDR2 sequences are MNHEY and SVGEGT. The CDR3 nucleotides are TGTGCCAGCAGTCCTCACACTAGCGGGAGGGAAGATGAGCAGTTCTTC. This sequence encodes CASSPHTSGREDEQFF.

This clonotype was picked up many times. CDR3 sequence: CAITASRTYEQYF. The CDR3 nucleotides are TGTGCCATCACGGCCAGCCGCACCTACGAGCAGTACTTC. The J gene is TRBJ2-7, the V gene TRBV10-3, with D unresolved. V lost 7 bases and J lost 2, with 12 bases in between. Looked up from germline, CDR1 is ENHRY and CDR2 is SYGVKD. The CDR3 runs 13 residues.

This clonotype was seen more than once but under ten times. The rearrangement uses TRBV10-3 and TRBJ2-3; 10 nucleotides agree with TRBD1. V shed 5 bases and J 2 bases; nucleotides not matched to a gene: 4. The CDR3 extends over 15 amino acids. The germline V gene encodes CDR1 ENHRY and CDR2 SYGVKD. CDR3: CAISPGTGDTDTQYF. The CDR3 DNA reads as TGTGCCATCAGTCCTGGGACAGGGGACACAGATACGCAGTATTTT.

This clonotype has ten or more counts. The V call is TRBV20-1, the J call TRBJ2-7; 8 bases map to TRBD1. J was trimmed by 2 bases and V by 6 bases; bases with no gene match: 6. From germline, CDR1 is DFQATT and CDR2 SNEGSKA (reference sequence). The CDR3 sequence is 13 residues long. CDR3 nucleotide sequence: TGCAGTGCAGAAGGACAGGGAACCTACGAGCAGTACTTC. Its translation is CSAEGQGTYEQYF.

CDR3 bases: TGTGCCAGCAGTGAAGGGATGGCGGGGGTTGATCATGAGCAGTTCTTC. It codes for CASSEGMAGVDHEQFF. The chain couples TRBV2 to TRBJ2-1, with 7 bases lining up with TRBD2. Germline trimming cut 1 base from V and 8 bases from J; bases unmatched to any gene: 11. The length of the CDR3 is 16 residues. CDR1 is SNHLY, CDR2 FYNNEI, per germline. Filled out from reference TRBV2 and TRBJ2-1, the complete variable domain reads EPEVTQTPSHQVTQMGQEVILRCVPISNHLYFYWYRQILGQKVEFLVSFYNNEISEKSEIFDDQFSVERPDGSNFTLKIRSTKLEDSAMYFCASSEGMAGVDHEQFFGPGTRLTVL.

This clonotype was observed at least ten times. The CDR3 sequence is CASSLLGGLNYGYTF. The CDR3 coding sequence is TGCGCCAGCAGCTTGTTGGGGGGTCTTAACTATGGCTACACCTTC. The chain is built from TRBV5-1 and TRBJ1-2; possible D gene TRBD1, 5 bases. Looked up from germline, CDR1 is SGHRS and CDR2 is YFSETQ. The CDR3 length is 15 residues. V was shortened by 1 base and J by 1 base, with 11 bases between the two germline ends.

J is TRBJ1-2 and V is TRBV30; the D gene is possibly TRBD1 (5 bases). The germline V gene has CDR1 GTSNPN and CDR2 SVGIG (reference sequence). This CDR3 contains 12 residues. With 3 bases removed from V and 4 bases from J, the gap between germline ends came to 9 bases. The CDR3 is CAWRGVGYGYTF. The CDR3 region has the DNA TGTGCCTGGAGGGGGGTGGGCTATGGCTACACCTTC.

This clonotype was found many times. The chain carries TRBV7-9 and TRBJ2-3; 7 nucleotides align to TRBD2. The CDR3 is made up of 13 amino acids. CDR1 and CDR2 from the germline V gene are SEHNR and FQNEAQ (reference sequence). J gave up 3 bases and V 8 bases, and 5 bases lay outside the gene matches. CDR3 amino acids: CASGRAQTDTQYF. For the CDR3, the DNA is TGTGCCAGCGGGAGGGCCCAAACAGATACGCAGTATTTT.

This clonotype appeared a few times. The CDR3 nucleotides are TGTGCCAGCATCGTACGGGGTAGCAATGAGCAGTTCTTC. Protein sequence: CASIVRGSNEQFF. The chain links TRBV5-4 to TRBJ2-1, with D possibly matching TRBD2 (5 bases). The CDR3 runs 13 residues. The V and J ends lost 6 bases and 6 bases respectively, with 13 bases between them. Germline V gives CDR1 SGHNT, CDR2 YYREEE (reference sequence). Filled out from reference TRBV5-4 and TRBJ2-1, the complete variable domain reads ETGVTQSPTHLIKTRGQQVTLRCSSQSGHNTVSWYQQALGQGPQFIFQYYREEENGRGNFPPRFSGLQFPNYSSELNVNALELDDSALYLCASIVRGSNEQFFGPGTRLTVL.

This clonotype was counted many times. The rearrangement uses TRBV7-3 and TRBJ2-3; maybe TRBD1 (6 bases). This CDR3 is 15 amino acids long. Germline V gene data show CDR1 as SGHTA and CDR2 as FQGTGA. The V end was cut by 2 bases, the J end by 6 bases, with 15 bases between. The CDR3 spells CASSLSGRGSDTQYF. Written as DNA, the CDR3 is TGTGCCAGCAGCTTATCGGGCAGGGGCAGCGATACGCAGTATTTT. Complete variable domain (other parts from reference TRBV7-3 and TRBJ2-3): GAGVSQTPSNKVTEKGKYVELRCDPISGHTALYWYRQSLGQGPEFLIYFQGTGAADDSGLPNDRFFAVRPEGSVSTLKIQRTERGDSAVYLCASSLSGRGSDTQYFGPGTRLTVL.

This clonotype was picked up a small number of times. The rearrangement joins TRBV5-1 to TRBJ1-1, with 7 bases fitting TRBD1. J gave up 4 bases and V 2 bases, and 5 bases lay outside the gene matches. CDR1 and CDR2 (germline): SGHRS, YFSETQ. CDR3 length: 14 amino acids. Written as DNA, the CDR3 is TGCGCCAGCAGCTTTAACCCAGGGGGCACTGAAGCTTTCTTT. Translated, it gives CASSFNPGGTEAFF. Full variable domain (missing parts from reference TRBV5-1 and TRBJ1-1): KAGVTQTPRYLIKTRGQQVTLSCSPISGHRSVSWYQQTPGQGLQFLFEYFSETQRNKGNFPGRFSGRQFSNSRSEMNVSTLELGDSALYLCASSFNPGGTEAFFGQGTRLTVV.

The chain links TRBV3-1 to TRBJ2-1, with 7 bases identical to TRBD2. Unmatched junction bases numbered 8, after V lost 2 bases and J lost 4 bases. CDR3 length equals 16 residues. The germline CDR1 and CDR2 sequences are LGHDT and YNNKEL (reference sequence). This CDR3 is CASSQSRGGSYNEQFF. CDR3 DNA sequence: TGTGCCAGCAGCCAAAGTCGGGGAGGGAGTTACAATGAGCAGTTCTTC.

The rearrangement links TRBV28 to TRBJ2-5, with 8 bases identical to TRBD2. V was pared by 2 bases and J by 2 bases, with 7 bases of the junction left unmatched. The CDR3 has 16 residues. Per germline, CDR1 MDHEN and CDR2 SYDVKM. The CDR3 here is CASSLLTSGQQETQYF. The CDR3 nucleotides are TGTGCCAGCAGTTTACTTACTAGCGGTCAACAAGAGACCCAGTACTTC. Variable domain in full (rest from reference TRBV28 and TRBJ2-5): DVKVTQSSRYLVKRTGEKVFLECVQDMDHENMFWYRQDPGLGLRLIYFSYDVKMKEKGDIPEGYSVSREKKERFSLILESASTNQTSMYLCASSLLTSGQQETQYFGPGTRLLVL.

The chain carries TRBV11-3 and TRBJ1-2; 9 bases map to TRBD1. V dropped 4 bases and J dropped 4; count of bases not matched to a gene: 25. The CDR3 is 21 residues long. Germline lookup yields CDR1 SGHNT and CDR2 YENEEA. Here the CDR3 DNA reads TGTGCCAGCAGCTCACCAAAAAAATCCGGGACAGGGAGACGGGTGAGCTATGGCTACACCTTC. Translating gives CASSSPKKSGTGRRVSYGYTF.

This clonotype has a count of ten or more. Here the CDR3 reads CASQLALGAAEKLFF. CDR3 nucleotides: TGTGCCAGCCAACTAGCTCTGGGGGCCGCTGAAAAACTGTTTTTT. J is TRBJ1-4 and V is TRBV12-3 or TRBV12-4; the D gene is possibly TRBD1 (6 bases). The CDR3 extends over 15 amino acids. Between the trimmed V and J ends, which lost 8 bases and 7 bases, there was a span of 20 bases.

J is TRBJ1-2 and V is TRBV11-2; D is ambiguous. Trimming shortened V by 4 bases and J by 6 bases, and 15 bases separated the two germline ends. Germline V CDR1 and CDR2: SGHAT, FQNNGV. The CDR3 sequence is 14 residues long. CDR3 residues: CASSWAAVRDGYTF. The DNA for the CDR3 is TGTGCCAGCAGCTGGGCGGCAGTCCGGGATGGCTACACCTTC.

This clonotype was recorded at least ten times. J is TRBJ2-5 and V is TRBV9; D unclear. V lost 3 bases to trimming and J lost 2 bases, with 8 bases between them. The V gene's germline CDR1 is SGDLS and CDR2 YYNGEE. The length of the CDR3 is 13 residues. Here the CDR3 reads CASSARLQETQYF. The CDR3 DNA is TGTGCCAGCAGCGCCCGACTGCAAGAGACCCAGTACTTC.

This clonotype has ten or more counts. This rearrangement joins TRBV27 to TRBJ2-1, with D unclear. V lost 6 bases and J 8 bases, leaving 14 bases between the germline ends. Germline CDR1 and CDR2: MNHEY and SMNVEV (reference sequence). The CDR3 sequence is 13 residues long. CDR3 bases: TGTGCCAGCAGCCGGGCTGTCCTGGATGAGCAGTTCTTC. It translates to CASSRAVLDEQFF.

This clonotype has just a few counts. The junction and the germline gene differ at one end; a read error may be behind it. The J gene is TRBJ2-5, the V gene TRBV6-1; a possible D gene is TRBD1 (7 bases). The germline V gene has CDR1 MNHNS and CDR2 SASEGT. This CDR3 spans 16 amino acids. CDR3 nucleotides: TGTGCCAGCAGCGAAGGGCAGGGGGGCTCAGTGGAGACCCAGTACTTC. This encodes CASSEGQGGSVETQYF.

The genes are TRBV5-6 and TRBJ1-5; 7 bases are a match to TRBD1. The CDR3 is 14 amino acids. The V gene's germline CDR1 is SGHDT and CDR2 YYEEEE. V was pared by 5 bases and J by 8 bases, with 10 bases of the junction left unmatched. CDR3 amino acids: CASRPRQGEEPQHF. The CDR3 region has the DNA TGTGCCAGCAGGCCCCGACAGGGTGAGGAGCCCCAGCATTTT.

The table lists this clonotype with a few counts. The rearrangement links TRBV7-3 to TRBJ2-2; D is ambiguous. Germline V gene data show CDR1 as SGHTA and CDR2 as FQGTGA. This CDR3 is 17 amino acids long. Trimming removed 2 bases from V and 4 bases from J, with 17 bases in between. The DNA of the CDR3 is TGTGCCAGCAGCTTACAGTCTGGTACCCAATTCACCGGGGAGCTGTTTTTT. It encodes CASSLQSGTQFTGELFF.

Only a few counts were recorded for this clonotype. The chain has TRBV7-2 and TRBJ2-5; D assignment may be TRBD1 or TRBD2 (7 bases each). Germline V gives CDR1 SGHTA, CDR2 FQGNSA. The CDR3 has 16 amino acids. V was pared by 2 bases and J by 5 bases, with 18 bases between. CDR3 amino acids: CASSLLVGGGPETQYF. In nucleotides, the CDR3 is TGTGCCAGCAGCTTATTGGTGGGAGGGGGCCCCGAGACCCAGTACTTC.